The 8 T cell receptor beta chains below all came from one sample that was sequenced in a study of blood T cell repertoires in COVID-19. Data came from immunoSEQ multiplex PCR; TCRdb stores just in-frame clones and leaves some out. The sample includes under 120,000 clones, roughly 72% of them seen just once. Sequencing used peripheral blood. These TCRs come from a man aged 80 or over with acute or convalescent COVID-19.

J is TRBJ2-1 and V is TRBV5-1; D possibly corresponds to TRBD1 (6 bases). Per the germline V gene, CDR1 is SGHRS and CDR2 is YFSETQ. The CDR3 length is 15 residues. Trimming cost V 0 bases and J 3 bases, with 10 bases left between them. CDR3 bases: TGCGCCAGCAGCTTGGCTCAGGGGAGCTACAATGAGCAGTTCTTC. Protein sequence: CASSLAQGSYNEQFF.

The genes are TRBV7-2 and TRBJ2-6; D is possibly TRBD2 (5 bases). This CDR3 spans 17 amino acids. CDR1 and CDR2 (germline): SGHTA, FQGNSA. Trimming shortened V by 1 base and J by 0 bases, and 10 bases separated the two germline ends. The CDR3 is CASSLGGPGSGANVLTF. In DNA, the CDR3 is TGTGCCAGCAGCTTAGGAGGGCCGGGCTCTGGGGCCAACGTCCTGACTTTC.

J is TRBJ1-4 and V is TRBV18, with D perhaps TRBD1 (5 bases). CDR1 and CDR2 (germline): KGHSH, LQKENI. CDR3 length: 17 residues. Between the trimmed V and J ends, which lost 0 bases and 5 bases, there was a span of 16 bases. Written as DNA, the CDR3 is TGTGCCAGCTCACCACCCCTCGGGGGGGGGTTGAATGAAAAACTGTTTTTT. Translating gives CASSPPLGGGLNEKLFF. Full variable domain (outside the CDR3, taken from reference TRBV18 and TRBJ1-4): NAGVMQNPRHLVRRRGQEARLRCSPMKGHSHVYWYRQLPEEGLKFMVYLQKENIIDESGMPKERFSAEFPKEGPSILRIQQVVRGDSAAYFCASSPPLGGGLNEKLFFGSGTQLSVL.

This clone was recorded only once. V usage is TRBV27 and J usage is TRBJ2-1, with 10 bases fitting TRBD2. Germline V gene data show CDR1 as MNHEY and CDR2 as SMNVEV (reference sequence). CDR3 size: 15 residues. The junction had 7 bases not matched to a gene; V was cut back by 5 bases and J by 6 bases. This CDR3 reads CASSTRLAGTNEQFF. CDR3 bases: TGTGCCAGCAGTACCCGACTAGCGGGCACCAATGAGCAGTTCTTC.

The chain combines TRBV6-5 with TRBJ2-1, with 11 nucleotides matching TRBD2. The ends lost 2 bases at V and 12 bases at J; junction bases unmatched: 9. Germline CDR1 MNHEY, CDR2 SVGAGI. The CDR3 contains 15 residues. In DNA form, the CDR3 reads TGTGCCAGCAGTTACGGTGGTAGCGGGAGGGCCGGGCAGTTCTTC. Amino acids: CASSYGGSGRAGQFF.

This clone was detected only a few times. V is TRBV7-6 and J is TRBJ2-3; TRBD2 agrees at 8 bases. The CDR3 length is 14 residues. Germline CDR1 SGHVS, CDR2 FNYEAQ. With 4 bases clipped from V and 2 bases from J, the junction kept 2 bases outside the gene matches. The CDR3 loop is CASSSSGHTDTQYF. CDR3 in DNA: TGTGCCAGCAGCTCTAGCGGGCACACAGATACGCAGTATTTT.

The chain uses TRBV7-2 and TRBJ2-3; 8 bases match TRBD1. Germline CDR1 reads SGHTA; CDR2 reads FQGNSA. The V segment lost 5 bases and the J segment 1 base; nucleotides outside the gene matches: 5. The CDR3 length is 15 residues. CDR3: CASSPWTGRTDTQYF. CDR3 bases: TGTGCCAGCAGCCCATGGACAGGGCGCACAGATACGCAGTATTTT.

This chain connects TRBV4-1 to TRBJ2-7; possible D gene TRBD2, 6 bases. Looked up from germline, CDR1 is MGHRA and CDR2 is YSYEKL. CDR3 size: 15 residues. Trimming stripped 0 bases from V and 4 bases from J, with 13 bases between. For the CDR3, the DNA is TGCGCCAGCAGCCAAGATAGCACTAGCTTATACGAGCAGTACTTC. This codes for CASSQDSTSLYEQYF.